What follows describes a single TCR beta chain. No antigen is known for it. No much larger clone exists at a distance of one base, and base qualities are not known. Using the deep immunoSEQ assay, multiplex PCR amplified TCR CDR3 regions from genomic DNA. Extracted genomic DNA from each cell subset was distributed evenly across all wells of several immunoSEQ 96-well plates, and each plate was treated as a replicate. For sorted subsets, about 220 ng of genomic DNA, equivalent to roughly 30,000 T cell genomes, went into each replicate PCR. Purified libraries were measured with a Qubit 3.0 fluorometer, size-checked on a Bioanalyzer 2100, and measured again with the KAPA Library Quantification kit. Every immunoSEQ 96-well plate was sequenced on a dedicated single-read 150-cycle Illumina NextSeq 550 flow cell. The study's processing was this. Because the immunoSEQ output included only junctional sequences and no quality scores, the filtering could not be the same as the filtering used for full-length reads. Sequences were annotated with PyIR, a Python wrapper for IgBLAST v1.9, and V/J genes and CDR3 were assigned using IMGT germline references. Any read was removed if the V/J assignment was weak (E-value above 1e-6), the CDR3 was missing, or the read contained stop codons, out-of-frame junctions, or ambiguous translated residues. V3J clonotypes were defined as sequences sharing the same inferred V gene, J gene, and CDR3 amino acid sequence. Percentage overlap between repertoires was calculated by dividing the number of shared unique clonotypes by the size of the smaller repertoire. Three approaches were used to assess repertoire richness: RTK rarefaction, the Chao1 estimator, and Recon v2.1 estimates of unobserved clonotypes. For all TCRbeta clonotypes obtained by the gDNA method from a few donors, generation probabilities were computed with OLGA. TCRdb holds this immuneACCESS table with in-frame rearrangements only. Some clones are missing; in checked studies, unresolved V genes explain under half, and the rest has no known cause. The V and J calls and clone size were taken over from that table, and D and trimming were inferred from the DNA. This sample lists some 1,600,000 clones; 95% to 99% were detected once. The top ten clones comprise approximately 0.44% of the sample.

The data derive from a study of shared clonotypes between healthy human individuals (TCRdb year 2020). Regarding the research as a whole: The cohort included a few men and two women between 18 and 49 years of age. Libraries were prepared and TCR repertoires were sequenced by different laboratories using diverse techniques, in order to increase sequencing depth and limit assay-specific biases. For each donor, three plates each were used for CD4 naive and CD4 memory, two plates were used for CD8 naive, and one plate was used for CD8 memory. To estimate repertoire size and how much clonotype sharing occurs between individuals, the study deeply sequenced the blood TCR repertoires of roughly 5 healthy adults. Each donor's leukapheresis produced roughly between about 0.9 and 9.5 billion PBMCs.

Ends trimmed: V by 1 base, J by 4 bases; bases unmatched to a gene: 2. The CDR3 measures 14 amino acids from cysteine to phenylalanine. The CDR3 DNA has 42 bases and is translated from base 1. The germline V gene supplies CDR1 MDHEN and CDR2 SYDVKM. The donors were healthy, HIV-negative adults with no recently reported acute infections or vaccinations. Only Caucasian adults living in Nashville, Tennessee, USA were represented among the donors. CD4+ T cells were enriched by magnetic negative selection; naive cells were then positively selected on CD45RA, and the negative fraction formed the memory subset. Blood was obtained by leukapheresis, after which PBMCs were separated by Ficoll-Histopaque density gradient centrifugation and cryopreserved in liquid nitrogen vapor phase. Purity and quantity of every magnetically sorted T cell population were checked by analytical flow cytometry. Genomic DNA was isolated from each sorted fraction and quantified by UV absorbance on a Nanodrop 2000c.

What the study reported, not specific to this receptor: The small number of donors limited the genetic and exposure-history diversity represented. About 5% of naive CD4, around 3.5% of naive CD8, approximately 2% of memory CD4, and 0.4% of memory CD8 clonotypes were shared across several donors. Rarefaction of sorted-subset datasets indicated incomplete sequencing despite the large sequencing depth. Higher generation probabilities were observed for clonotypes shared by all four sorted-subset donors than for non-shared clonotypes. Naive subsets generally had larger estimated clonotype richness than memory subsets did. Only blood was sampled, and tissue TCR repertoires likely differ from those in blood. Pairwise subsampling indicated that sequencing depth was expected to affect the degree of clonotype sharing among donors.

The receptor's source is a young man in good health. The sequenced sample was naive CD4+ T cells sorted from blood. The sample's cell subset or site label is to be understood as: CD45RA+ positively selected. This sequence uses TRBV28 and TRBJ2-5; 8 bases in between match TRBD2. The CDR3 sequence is CASSLLSGRETQYF. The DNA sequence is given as TGTGCCAGCAGTTTATTAAGCGGGAGAGAGACCCAGTACTTC.